These 15 T cell receptor beta chains were all obtained from the same sample, sequenced in a study of T cell responses to AZD1222 COVID-19 vaccine. Libraries were prepared by immunoSEQ multiplex PCR; TCRdb keeps only in-frame clonotypes and omits some of them. Of more than 85,000 clones in the sample, about 87% were seen once. The source was peripheral blood, collected 28 days after the second AZD1222 dose. The receptor set was obtained from an adult who received the AZD1222 COVID-19 vaccine.

The chain has TRBV6-1 and TRBJ1-3, with 7 bases that match TRBD1. V lost 4 bases to trimming and J lost 0 bases; unmatched junction nucleotides: 6. Germline V gene sequence: CDR1 MNHNS, CDR2 SASEGT. This CDR3 is 16 amino acids long. CDR3 loop: CASSANTGVSGNTIYF. CDR3 nucleotides: TGTGCCAGCAGTGCCAACACAGGGGTCTCTGGAAACACCATATATTTT.

The CDR3 nucleotides read TGTGCCAGCAGTAAACCAGCTGGGGGGCCGAACACTGAAGCTTTCTTT. Translation gives CASSKPAGGPNTEAFF. V is TRBV7-9 and J is TRBJ1-1; D may be TRBD1 (6 bases). From germline, CDR1 is SEHNR and CDR2 FQNEAQ (reference sequence). Between the trimmed V and J ends, which lost 6 bases and 1 base, there was a span of 18 bases. The CDR3 is made up of 16 amino acids.

The genes are TRBV4-1 and TRBJ1-5, with 7 nucleotides matching TRBD1. After removal of 3 bases from V and 7 bases from J, the junction contained 9 bases not matched to a gene. Germline V CDR1 and CDR2: MGHRA, YSYEKL. The CDR3 spans 15 residues. CDR3 nucleotides: TGCGCCAGCAGCCAGTACCCCCAGGGGGGGCAGCCCCAGCATTTT. Translation: CASSQYPQGGQPQHF.

The J gene is TRBJ1-2, the V gene TRBV12-3 or TRBV12-4; D possibly corresponds to TRBD1 (6 bases). The CDR3 sequence is 13 residues long. V lost 5 bases to trimming and J lost 6 bases, with 13 bases between them. The chain's CDR3 is CASSRQEGDGYTF. The CDR3 nucleotides are TGTGCCAGCAGTCGTCAAGAGGGGGATGGCTACACCTTC.

This clone turned up a few times. The chain is built from TRBV10-1 and TRBJ1-1, with a weak D call TRBD1 (5 bases). The germline CDR1 and CDR2 sequences are WNHNN and SYGVQD (reference sequence). The V and J ends lost 5 bases and 9 bases respectively, with 10 bases between them. CDR3 length: 11 amino acids. The CDR3 region has the DNA TGCGCCAGCAGTAGGGACGGCCAAGCTTTCTTT. This encodes CASSRDGQAFF.

This clone was counted a single time. The chain combines TRBV5-1 with TRBJ2-3; no firm D call. Trimming pared 2 bases from V and 4 bases from J, leaving 14 bases between. The germline V gene encodes CDR1 SGHRS and CDR2 YFSETQ. CDR3 size: 15 residues. The CDR3 DNA sequence: TGCGCCAGCAGCTTTGGTCCCCGATCCGCAGATACGCAGTATTTT. Translated, it gives CASSFGPRSADTQYF.

In nucleotides, the CDR3 is TGTGCCAGCAGTTTATCCCTAGCGACGGTCGGGGATACGCAGTATTTT. This gives the protein CASSLSLATVGDTQYF. This sequence joins TRBV27 and TRBJ2-3; tentative D call: TRBD2 (6 bases). The germline gives CDR1 MNHEY, CDR2 SMNVEV (reference sequence). Trimming pared 0 bases from V and 6 bases from J, leaving 16 bases between. The CDR3 runs to 16 residues.

Comment on this clone: Other DNA sequences from this sample encode an identical CDR3 as well. The genes are TRBV5-1 and TRBJ2-5, with D unclear. Germline CDR1 is SGHRS and CDR2 is YFSETQ. The CDR3 has 13 amino acids. V lost 0 bases and J lost 1, with 4 bases in between. The chain's CDR3 is CASSLEGQETQYF. DNA for the CDR3: TGCGCCAGCAGCTTGGAGGGCCAAGAGACCCAGTACTTC.

The V call is TRBV6-6, the J call TRBJ1-6, with D maybe TRBD1 (6 bases). This CDR3 comprises 14 residues. Trimming removed 6 bases from V and 9 bases from J, with 15 bases in between. Germline loops: CDR1 MNHNY, CDR2 SVGAGI (reference sequence). CDR3 DNA: TGTGCCAGCAGAGCCCGACAGGATCTTTCACCCCTCCACTTT. Translated, it gives CASRARQDLSPLHF.

The count of this clone is one. This CDR3 reads CAISEFRRGRGGYTF. In DNA, the CDR3 is TGTGCCATCAGTGAGTTCCGACGGGGGCGCGGGGGCTACACCTTC. The rearrangement links TRBV10-3 to TRBJ1-2; perhaps TRBD1 as D (6 bases). V lost 1 base and J 8 bases, leaving 17 bases between the germline ends. Germline V lookup: CDR1 ENHRY, CDR2 SYGVKD. The CDR3 has 15 amino acids.

The V and J genes are TRBV5-1 and TRBJ2-7; tentatively, D is TRBD2 (7 bases). The V gene's germline CDR1 is SGHRS and CDR2 YFSETQ. There are 14 residues in the CDR3. The germline V and J ends were trimmed by 5 bases and 0 bases, with 12 bases remaining between them. The CDR3 coding sequence is TGCGCCAGCAGGGAGGGGGGGAGCTCCTACGAGCAGTACTTC. Its translation: CASREGGSSYEQYF.

J is TRBJ1-1 and V is TRBV9; a possible D gene is TRBD1 (5 bases). Germline CDR1 and CDR2: SGDLS and YYNGEE. This CDR3 has 14 amino acids. Trimming removed 4 bases from V and 5 bases from J, with 15 bases in between. CDR3 loop: CASSPLQKGTEAFF. The CDR3 DNA is TGTGCCAGCAGCCCACTCCAGAAGGGGACTGAAGCTTTCTTT.

The rearrangement joins TRBV19 to TRBJ1-1; D may be TRBD1 (5 bases). This CDR3 is built from 14 residues. Germline V gives CDR1 LNHDA, CDR2 SQIVND (reference sequence). V lost 4 bases and J 5 bases, leaving 14 bases between the germline ends. The CDR3 loop is CASSTGRRETEAFF. The CDR3 nucleotides are TGTGCCAGTAGTACAGGGCGACGGGAGACTGAAGCTTTCTTT.

The chain combines TRBV7-9 with TRBJ2-1; TRBD1 might be the D (6 bases). Per germline, CDR1 SEHNR and CDR2 FQNEAQ (reference sequence). The CDR3 has 13 residues. V lost 5 bases, J lost 5 bases, and 10 bases lay in between. The CDR3 sequence: CASSPGTNNEQFF. Written as DNA, the CDR3 is TGTGCCAGCAGCCCAGGGACAAACAATGAGCAGTTCTTC. Looking up the rest from reference TRBV7-9 and TRBJ2-1 gives the full variable domain: DTGVSQNPRHKITKRGQNVTFRCDPISEHNRLYWYRQTLGQGPEFLTYFQNEAQLEKSRLLSDRFSAERPKGSFSTLEIQRTEQGDSAMYLCASSPGTNNEQFFGPGTRLTVL.

A remark on this clone: Other nucleotide sequences in the sample specify the same CDR3. V usage is TRBV18 and J usage is TRBJ2-7; 7 bases fit TRBD1. Germline loops: CDR1 KGHSH, CDR2 LQKENI. The CDR3 consists of 14 residues. Germline trimming cut 0 bases from V and 4 bases from J; bases unmatched to any gene: 3. The CDR3 reads CASSPPGQLYEQYF. The CDR3 nucleotides read TGTGCCAGCTCACCACCGGGACAGTTATACGAGCAGTACTTC.